The T cell receptor (beta chain) described here comes from a study of tissue T cells after allogeneic stem cell transplantation. Study summary: Adult allogeneic hematopoietic cell transplant recipients with steroid-refractory graft-versus-host disease were prospectively enrolled for research autopsy. Smaller viable blood or marrow samples skipped sorting for direct DNA extraction. Every graft-versus-host disease patient had gastrointestinal disease and got several lines of graft-versus-host disease therapy. Study-wide results and caveats: Which tissue TCRs were alloreactive or antigen-specific was not determined. Some clones might be persisting host cells.

TCRdb's copy holds only in-frame clones and misses some; the assay was immunoSEQ multiplex PCR. The table has fewer than 7,500 clones, around 80% seen once; the top ten hold 5.5%. On this clone: Its antigen remains unknown.

This TCR was sampled from a man between 40 and 69 years old who later had graft-versus-host disease after an allogeneic stem cell transplant. Here the sequenced sample was blood, taken before transplantation.

In DNA, the CDR3 is TGTGCCAGCAGCCCCAGGGGAGGAGTGGGACAGAGTTACGAGCAGTACTTC. Its protein product is CASSPRGGVGQSYEQYF. The rearrangement joins TRBV7-8 to TRBJ2-7; D possibly corresponds to TRBD1 (7 bases). Germline CDR1 reads SGHVS; CDR2 reads FQNEAQ. With 5 bases removed from V and 4 bases from J, the gap between germline ends came to 24 bases. This CDR3 is 17 amino acids long.